The 5 T cell receptor beta chains below were found in one sample sequenced in a study of T cell changes during pregnancy in multiple sclerosis. Assay: immunoSEQ multiplex PCR; the TCRdb copy retains only in-frame clones and omits some. In the table there are about 36,000 clones, almost 95% of which are singletons. Sequenced: PBMCs (not recorded whether the cells were cultured). These receptors all come from a female donor with multiple sclerosis, enrolled in a pregnancy study.

The V gene is TRBV11-2, the J gene TRBJ2-1; weak D call: TRBD2 (5 bases). Germline V lookup: CDR1 SGHAT, CDR2 FQNNGV. The germline V and J ends were trimmed by 6 bases and 15 bases, with 21 bases remaining between them. The CDR3 loop spans 13 amino acids. CDR3 region: CASSSNPGIRLFF. The CDR3 DNA is TGTGCCAGCAGTTCTAATCCGGGAATTAGGCTGTTCTTC.

The genes are TRBV5-1 and TRBJ2-3, with D tentatively TRBD2 (7 bases). The CDR3 extends over 15 amino acids. V was cut by 4 bases and J by 3 bases, with 15 bases left in between. Germline V CDR1 and CDR2: SGHRS, YFSETQ. DNA of the CDR3: TGCGCCAGCAGCCTCGGACAGCGGGGTACAGATACGCAGTATTTT. Translated: CASSLGQRGTDTQYF.

The rearrangement uses TRBV5-1 and TRBJ1-4, with TRBD1 matching over 9 bases. Germline trimming cut 4 bases from V and 7 bases from J; bases unmatched to any gene: 8. The CDR3 sequence is 15 residues long. Germline V gives CDR1 SGHRS, CDR2 YFSETQ. CDR3 amino acids: CASSRDRVSGEKLFF. CDR3 sequence (DNA): TGCGCCAGCAGCCGGGACAGGGTCTCGGGTGAAAAACTGTTTTTT.

The chain employs TRBV6-5 and TRBJ2-3, with a weak D call TRBD2 (6 bases). Trimming stripped 0 bases from V and 6 bases from J, with 13 bases between. CDR3 size: 15 residues. The germline gives CDR1 MNHEY, CDR2 SVGAGI. CDR3 DNA: TGTGCCAGCAGTTACTCGGCTAGCGCTGGCGATACGCAGTATTTT. Amino acids: CASSYSASAGDTQYF.

The chain uses TRBV5-1 and TRBJ1-2, with 9 bases aligning to TRBD1. Germline V gene data show CDR1 as SGHRS and CDR2 as YFSETQ. J gave up 6 bases and V 3 bases, and 9 bases lay outside the gene matches. The CDR3 covers 15 residues. DNA of the CDR3: TGCGCCAGCAGCTCCCGGACAGGGGAGGTGGATGGCTACACCTTC. It codes for CASSSRTGEVDGYTF.